The 7 T cell receptor beta chains in this list originate from one sample, sequenced in a study of spatial heterogeneity in lung cancer. The time point is: sample taken at primary tumor resection. Unsorted whole RNA of tumor, nontumor lung or frozen PBMC was sequenced. In TCRdb, the 5' RACE reads were re-called with MiXCR into one record per CDR3 protein. Of approximately 44,000 distinct CDR3 sequences detected, 12% to 15% appear once; the ten largest clones hold around 56%. Sequenced material: PBMCs, taken at surgery. These receptors were obtained from a male donor with early-stage non-small cell lung cancer.

The chain links TRBV6-5 to TRBJ2-7, with unresolved D. V shed 3 bases and J shed 3 bases, with 3 bases lying between them. Germline V gene data show CDR1 as MNHEY and CDR2 as SVGAGI. The CDR3 spans 11 residues. In DNA form, the CDR3 reads TGTGCCAGCAGTTATCTCTACGAGCAGTACTTC. This translates into CASSYLYEQYF.

This clonotype was counted many times. The V gene is TRBV27, the J gene TRBJ1-2; D perhaps matches TRBD1 (5 bases). This CDR3 region has 13 residues. Germline CDR1 MNHEY, CDR2 SMNVEV (reference sequence). V gave up 5 bases and J gave up 3 bases, with 10 bases separating them. This chain's CDR3 is CASSKGRYYGYTF. Here the CDR3 DNA reads TGTGCCAGCAGTAAGGGGCGCTACTATGGCTACACCTTC.

In this sample, this clonotype turned up a few times. The V and J genes are TRBV5-1 and TRBJ1-1; unclear D gene. The CDR3 has 13 amino acids. CDR1 is SGHRS, CDR2 YFSETQ, per germline. With 3 bases removed from V and 1 base from J, the gap between germline ends came to 7 bases. The CDR3 coding sequence is TGCGCCAGCAGCTCAGACCAGAACACTGAAGCTTTCTTT. Its translation: CASSSDQNTEAFF.

This rearrangement joins TRBV5-1 to TRBJ2-5; 7 nucleotides match TRBD2. The CDR3 is 17 amino acids. J gave up 2 bases and V 1 base, and 11 bases lay outside the gene matches. The germline V gene encodes CDR1 SGHRS and CDR2 YFSETQ. The CDR3 DNA follows: TGCGCCAGCAGCTTGAATCGGAGCGGGGTGACACAAGAGACCCAGTACTTC. The encoded protein is CASSLNRSGVTQETQYF.

This clonotype has more than one count but fewer than ten. This chain uses TRBV29-1 with TRBJ2-3; D ambiguous. The CDR3 sequence is 13 residues long. V was clipped by 5 bases and J by 5 bases, with 14 bases between them. Per germline, CDR1 SQVTM and CDR2 ANQGSEA. DNA of the CDR3: TGCAGCGTTCGCCTTAGTCCCGGAGATACGCAGTATTTT. Its translation: CSVRLSPGDTQYF.

Ten or more counts support this clonotype. V is TRBV28 and J is TRBJ1-5, with D unclear. CDR1 is MDHEN and CDR2 is SYDVKM in the germline V gene. The ends were cut back, 5 bases at V and 0 bases at J, with 14 bases in the middle. The CDR3 extends over 16 amino acids. CDR3 in amino acids: CASSPPRTASNQPQHF. CDR3 nucleotide sequence: TGTGCCAGCAGTCCCCCACGGACGGCTAGCAATCAGCCCCAGCATTTT.

This clonotype appeared a few times. The CDR3 DNA sequence: TGCAGCGTTTCACAGGGGGCGCAAACCGGGGAGCTGTTTTTT. This sequence encodes CSVSQGAQTGELFF. This chain uses TRBV29-1 with TRBJ2-2; 9 nucleotides match TRBD1. Germline V gene lookup returns CDR1 SQVTM and CDR2 ANQGSEA. This CDR3 spans 14 amino acids. With 5 bases clipped from V and 5 bases from J, the junction kept 6 bases outside the gene matches.